The present T cell receptor (beta chain) was sequenced within a study of OX40 agonist ivuxolimab in advanced cancers. Study summary: Anti-PD-1, anti-PD-L1 or anti-CTLA-4 therapy given earlier was allowed, and roughly 40% had some.

Libraries were prepared by immunoSEQ multiplex PCR; TCRdb keeps only in-frame clonotypes and omits some of them. The sample lists tens of thousands of clones, just under 95% occurring once. The V gene lost 4 bases and the J gene lost 5 bases, with 15 bases spanning the gap. CDR3 length: 15 amino acids. CDR1 and CDR2 from the germline V gene are ENHRY and SYGVKD. The chain links TRBV10-3 to TRBJ2-1; D might be TRBD2 (7 bases). The TCR sequence derives from an adult with an advanced solid tumor such as melanoma, head and neck, liver or kidney cancer. Material: CD4+ or CD8+ T cells sorted from blood, obtained in a trial of the OX40 agonist ivuxolimab. CDR3 in DNA: TGTGCCATCAGTGTAGGGGGGGCGGGTAACAATGAGCAGTTCTTC. It translates to CAISVGGAGNNEQFF.